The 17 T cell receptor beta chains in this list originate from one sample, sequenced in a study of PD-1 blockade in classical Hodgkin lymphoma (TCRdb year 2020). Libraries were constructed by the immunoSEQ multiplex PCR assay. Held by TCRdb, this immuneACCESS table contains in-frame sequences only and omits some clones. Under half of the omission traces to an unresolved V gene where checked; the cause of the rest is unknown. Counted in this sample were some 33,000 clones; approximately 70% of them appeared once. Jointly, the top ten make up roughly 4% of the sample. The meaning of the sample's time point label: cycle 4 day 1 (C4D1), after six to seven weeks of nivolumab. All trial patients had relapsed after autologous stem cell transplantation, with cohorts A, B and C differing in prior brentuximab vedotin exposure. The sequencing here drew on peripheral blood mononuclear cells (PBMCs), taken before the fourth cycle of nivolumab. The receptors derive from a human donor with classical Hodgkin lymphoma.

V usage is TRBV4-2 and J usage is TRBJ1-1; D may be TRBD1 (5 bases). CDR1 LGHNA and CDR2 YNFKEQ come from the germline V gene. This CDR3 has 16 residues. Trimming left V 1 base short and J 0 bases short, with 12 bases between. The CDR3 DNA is TGTGCCAGCAGCCAAGGGGTTAAGGGGCTGAACACTGAAGCTTTCTTT. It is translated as CASSQGVKGLNTEAFF.

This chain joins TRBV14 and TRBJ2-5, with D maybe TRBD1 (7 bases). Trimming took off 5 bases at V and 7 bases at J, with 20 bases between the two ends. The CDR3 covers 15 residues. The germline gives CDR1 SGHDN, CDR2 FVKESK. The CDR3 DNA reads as TGTGCCAGCAGCACAAATGCCGGGACAGCGGGGACCCAGTACTTC. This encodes CASSTNAGTAGTQYF.

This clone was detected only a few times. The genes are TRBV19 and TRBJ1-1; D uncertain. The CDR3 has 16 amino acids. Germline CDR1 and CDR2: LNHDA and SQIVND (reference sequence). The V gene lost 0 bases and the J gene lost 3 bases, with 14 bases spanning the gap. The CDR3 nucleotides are TGTGCCAGTAGTATAGATCGTCGGAAAAGGGACACTGAAGCTTTCTTT. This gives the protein CASSIDRRKRDTEAFF.

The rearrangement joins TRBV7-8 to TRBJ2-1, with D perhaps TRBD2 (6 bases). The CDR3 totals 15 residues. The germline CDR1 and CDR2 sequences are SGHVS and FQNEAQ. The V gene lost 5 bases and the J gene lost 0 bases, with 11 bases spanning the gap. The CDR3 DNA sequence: TGTGCCAGCAGCCCGGGACTGTCCTCCTACAATGAGCAGTTCTTC. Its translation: CASSPGLSSYNEQFF.

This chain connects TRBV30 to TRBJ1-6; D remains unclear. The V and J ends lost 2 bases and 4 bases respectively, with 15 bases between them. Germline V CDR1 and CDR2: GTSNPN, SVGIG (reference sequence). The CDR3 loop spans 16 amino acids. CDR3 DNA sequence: TGTGCCTGGAGTCGAGCAGCACCTAATTATAATTCACCCCTCCACTTT. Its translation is CAWSRAAPNYNSPLHF.

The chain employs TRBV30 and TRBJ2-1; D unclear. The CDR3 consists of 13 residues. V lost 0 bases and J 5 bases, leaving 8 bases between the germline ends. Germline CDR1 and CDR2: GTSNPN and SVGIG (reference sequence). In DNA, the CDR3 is TGTGCCTGGAGTGTAGTCCTAAACAATGAGCAGTTCTTC. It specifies CAWSVVLNNEQFF.

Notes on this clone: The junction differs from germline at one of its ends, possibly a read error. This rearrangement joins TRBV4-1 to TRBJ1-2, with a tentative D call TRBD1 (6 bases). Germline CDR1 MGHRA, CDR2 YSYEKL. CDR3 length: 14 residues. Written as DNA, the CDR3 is TGCGCCAGCAGCTTGACGCAGGGGTATCAGGGCTACGCCTTC. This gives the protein CASSLTQGYQGYAF.

The CDR3 DNA follows: TGTGCCAGCAGCGTAACGGGACTCAAGGGTGAGCAGTACTTC. The encoded protein is CASSVTGLKGEQYF. The chain has TRBV9 and TRBJ2-7, with a tentative D call TRBD2 (6 bases). Trimming pared 1 base from V and 7 bases from J, leaving 15 bases between. This CDR3 has 14 residues. Germline V CDR1 and CDR2: SGDLS, YYNGEE.

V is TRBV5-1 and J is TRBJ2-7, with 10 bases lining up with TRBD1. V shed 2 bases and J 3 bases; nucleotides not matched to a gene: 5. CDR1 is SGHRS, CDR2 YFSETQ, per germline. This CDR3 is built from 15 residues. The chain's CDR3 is CASSLEGTGVYEQYF. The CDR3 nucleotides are TGCGCCAGCAGCTTAGAAGGGACAGGGGTCTACGAGCAGTACTTC. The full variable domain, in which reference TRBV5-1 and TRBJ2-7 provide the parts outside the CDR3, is KAGVTQTPRYLIKTRGQQVTLSCSPISGHRSVSWYQQTPGQGLQFLFEYFSETQRNKGNFPGRFSGRQFSNSRSEMNVSTLELGDSALYLCASSLEGTGVYEQYFGPGTRLTVT.

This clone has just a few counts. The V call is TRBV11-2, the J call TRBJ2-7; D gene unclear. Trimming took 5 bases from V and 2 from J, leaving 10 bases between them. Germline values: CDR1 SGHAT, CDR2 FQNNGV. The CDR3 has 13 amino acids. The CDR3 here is CASSLWQPYEQYF. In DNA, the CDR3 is TGTGCCAGCAGCCTCTGGCAGCCCTACGAGCAGTACTTC.

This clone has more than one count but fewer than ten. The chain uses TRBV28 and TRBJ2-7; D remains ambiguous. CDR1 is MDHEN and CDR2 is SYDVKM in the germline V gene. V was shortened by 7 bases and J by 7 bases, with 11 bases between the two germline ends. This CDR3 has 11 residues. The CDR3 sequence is CASTLEGEQYF. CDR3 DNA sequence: TGTGCCAGCACCCTGGAAGGAGAGCAGTACTTC.

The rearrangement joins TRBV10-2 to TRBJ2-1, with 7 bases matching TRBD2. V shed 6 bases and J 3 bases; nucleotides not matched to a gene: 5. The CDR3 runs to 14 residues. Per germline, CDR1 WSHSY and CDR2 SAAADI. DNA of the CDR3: TGCGCCAGCAGGTCGGGGGGATACTACAATGAGCAGTTCTTC. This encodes CASRSGGYYNEQFF.

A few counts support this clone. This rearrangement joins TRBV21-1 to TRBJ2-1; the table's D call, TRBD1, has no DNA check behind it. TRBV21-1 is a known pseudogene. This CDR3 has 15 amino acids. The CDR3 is CASRDGQGQHNEQFF. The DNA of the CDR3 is TGTGCCAGCAGGGACGGACAGGGTCAGCACAATGAGCAGTTCTTC.

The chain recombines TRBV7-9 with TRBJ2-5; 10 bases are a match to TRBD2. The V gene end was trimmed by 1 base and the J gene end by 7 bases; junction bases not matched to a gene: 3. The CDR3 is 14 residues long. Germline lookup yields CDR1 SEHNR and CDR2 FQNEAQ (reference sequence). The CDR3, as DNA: TGTGCCAGCAGCTTAGTACTAGCGGGGTGGACCCAGTACTTC. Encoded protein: CASSLVLAGWTQYF.

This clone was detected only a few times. The CDR3 spells CASKDSGGDWNEQFF. CDR3 sequence (DNA): TGTGCCAGTAAGGACAGCGGGGGGGACTGGAATGAGCAGTTCTTC. V gene TRBV19 combines with J gene TRBJ2-1; 10 bases map to TRBD2. Germline loops: CDR1 LNHDA, CDR2 SQIVND (reference sequence). This CDR3 contains 15 residues. Germline trimming cut 7 bases from V and 7 bases from J; bases unmatched to any gene: 10.

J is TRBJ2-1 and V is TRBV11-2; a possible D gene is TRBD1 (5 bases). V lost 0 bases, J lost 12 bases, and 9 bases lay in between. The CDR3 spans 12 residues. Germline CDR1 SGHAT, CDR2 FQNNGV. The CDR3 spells CASSLDPRGQFF. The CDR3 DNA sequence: TGTGCCAGCAGCTTAGATCCTAGGGGGCAGTTCTTC. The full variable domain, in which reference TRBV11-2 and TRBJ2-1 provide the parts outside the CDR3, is EAGVAQSPRYKIIEKRQSVAFWCNPISGHATLYWYQQILGQGPKLLIQFQNNGVVDDSQLPKDRFSAERLKGVDSTLKIQPAKLEDSAVYLCASSLDPRGQFFGPGTRLTVL.

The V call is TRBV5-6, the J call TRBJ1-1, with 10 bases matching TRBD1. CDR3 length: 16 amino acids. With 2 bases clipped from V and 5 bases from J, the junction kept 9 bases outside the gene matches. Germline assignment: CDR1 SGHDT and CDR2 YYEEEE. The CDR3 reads CASSFIRQGARTEAFF. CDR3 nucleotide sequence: TGTGCCAGCAGCTTCATAAGACAGGGGGCTCGGACTGAAGCTTTCTTT.